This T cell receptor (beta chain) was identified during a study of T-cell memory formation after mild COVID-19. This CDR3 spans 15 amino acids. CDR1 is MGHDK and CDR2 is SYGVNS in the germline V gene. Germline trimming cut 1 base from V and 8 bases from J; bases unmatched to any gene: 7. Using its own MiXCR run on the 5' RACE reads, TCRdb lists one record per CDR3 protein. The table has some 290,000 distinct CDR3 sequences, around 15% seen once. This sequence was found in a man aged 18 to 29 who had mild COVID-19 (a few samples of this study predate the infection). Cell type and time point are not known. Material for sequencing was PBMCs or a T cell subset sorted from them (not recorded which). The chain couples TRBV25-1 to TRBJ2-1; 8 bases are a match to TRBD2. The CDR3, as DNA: TGTGCCAGCAGTGAATGGTGGCTCGGGGGGGATGAGCAGTTCTTC. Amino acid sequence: CASSEWWLGGDEQFF.